This passage covers 10 T cell receptor beta chains from one sample sequenced in a study of shared clonotypes between healthy human individuals (dated by TCRdb to about 2020). Libraries were made using the immunoSEQ multiplex PCR assay. TCRdb stores this immuneACCESS table with in-frame sequences only. Part of the clones is absent; in the studies checked, under half of the shortfall reflects unresolved V genes, and no reason is known for the rest. This sample has roughly 1 million clones in its table, and 78% of those were observed once. The top ten hold 0.4% to 0.55% of the sample. Sequenced: memory CD4+ T cells from PBMCs. What this sample's cell subset or site label stands for: CD45RA-negative fraction. The receptors were gathered from a man aged 18 to 35 in good health. Some clones in this sample may be carry-over from other donors' samples.

The chain has TRBV5-1 and TRBJ2-5; unclear D gene. This CDR3 is 13 amino acids long. The V end lost 0 bases, the J end lost 3 bases, and 6 bases lay between the germline ends. Germline V lookup: CDR1 SGHRS, CDR2 YFSETQ. The CDR3, as DNA: TGCGCCAGCAGCTTGGAGGCTGAAGAGACCCAGTACTTC. Translation gives CASSLEAEETQYF.

The chain links TRBV4-1 to TRBJ2-7; 14 bases are a match to TRBD2. The CDR3 consists of 18 residues. V lost 4 bases to trimming and J lost 4 bases; unmatched junction nucleotides: 12. Germline CDR1 and CDR2: MGHRA and YSYEKL. The chain's CDR3 is CASSRGLAGGAKGYEQYF. CDR3 DNA sequence: TGCGCCAGCAGCCGAGGACTAGCGGGAGGTGCTAAAGGATACGAGCAGTACTTC.

V usage is TRBV18 and J usage is TRBJ2-5, with a tentative D call TRBD2 (5 bases). The V and J ends lost 5 bases and 2 bases respectively, with 9 bases between them. The CDR3 runs to 13 residues. Germline-derived CDR1 and CDR2 are KGHSH and LQKENI. The CDR3 DNA sequence: TGTGCCAGCTCATATACGGGGCAAGAGACCCAGTACTTC. Translated: CASSYTGQETQYF.

This rearrangement joins TRBV10-1 to TRBJ2-7; 9 nucleotides agree with TRBD2. This CDR3 contains 15 residues. The V gene end was trimmed by 4 bases and the J gene end by 2 bases; junction bases not matched to a gene: 6. Germline CDR1 reads WNHNN; CDR2 reads SYGVQD (reference sequence). CDR3 region: CASSVGGRGAYEQYF. The CDR3 region has the DNA TGCGCCAGCAGTGTTGGCGGGAGGGGGGCCTACGAGCAGTACTTC.

The chain is built from TRBV28 and TRBJ2-7; 10 positions match TRBD1. CDR1 is MDHEN, CDR2 SYDVKM, per germline. CDR3 size: 16 residues. J gave up 6 bases and V 5 bases, and 13 bases lay outside the gene matches. The CDR3 loop reads CASSPRTGTGVGEQYF. Here the CDR3 DNA reads TGTGCCAGCAGTCCCCGGACTGGGACAGGGGTCGGCGAGCAGTACTTC.

The V gene is TRBV18, the J gene TRBJ2-2; D gene unclear. The CDR3 is 12 amino acids. V lost 3 bases and J lost 6, with 5 bases in between. The germline V gene encodes CDR1 KGHSH and CDR2 LQKENI. CDR3 loop: CASSPLPGELFF. The DNA of the CDR3 is TGTGCCAGCTCACCCCTACCCGGGGAGCTGTTTTTT.

The gene calls are TRBV4-2 and TRBJ2-3; the D gene is possibly TRBD2 (6 bases). Per germline, CDR1 LGHNA and CDR2 YNFKEQ. The CDR3 totals 13 residues. The V end lost 4 bases, the J end lost 4 bases, and 9 bases lay between the germline ends. DNA for the CDR3: TGTGCCAGCAGCCGGGGGGACCCAGATACGCAGTATTTT. Protein product: CASSRGDPDTQYF.

This chain uses TRBV11-2 with TRBJ1-4; D is possibly TRBD1 (5 bases). The V end was cut by 4 bases, the J end by 0 bases, with 12 bases between. The germline gives CDR1 SGHAT, CDR2 FQNNGV. The CDR3 runs 16 residues. The CDR3 here is CASSYRTGPTNEKLFF. CDR3 sequence (DNA): TGTGCCAGCAGCTACAGGACGGGTCCAACTAATGAAAAACTGTTTTTT.

This rearrangement joins TRBV30 to TRBJ1-4; unclear D gene. Per the germline V gene, CDR1 is GTSNPN and CDR2 is SVGIG (reference sequence). V was trimmed by 5 bases and J by 4 bases, leaving 14 bases between them. The CDR3 contains 14 residues. The CDR3 loop is CAWAQGGLNEKLFF. The CDR3 DNA is TGTGCCTGGGCTCAAGGAGGCCTTAATGAAAAACTGTTTTTT. Full variable domain (remainder filled in from reference TRBV30 and TRBJ1-4): SQTIHQWPATLVQPVGSPLSLECTVEGTSNPNLYWYRQAAGRGLQLLFYSVGIGQISSEVPQNLSASRPQDRQFILSSKKLLLSDSGFYLCAWAQGGLNEKLFFGSGTQLSVL.

Comments on this clone: A much larger clone differs from this one at a single base, so this may be a read error. Other DNA sequences from this sample encode an identical CDR3 as well. The V and J genes are TRBV4-2 and TRBJ2-3; TRBD2 matches at 7 bases. Germline V gene lookup returns CDR1 LGHNA and CDR2 YNFKEQ. With V trimmed by 3 bases and J by 6 bases, 6 bases remained unmatched. The length of the CDR3 is 14 residues. CDR3 sequence: CASSQELAWDTQYF. CDR3 DNA sequence: TGTGCCAGCAGCCAGGAACTAGCGTGGGATACGCAGTATTTT.